These T cell receptor beta chains were read from a single sample in a study of CD8+CD57+ T cells in acquired aplastic anemia. TCRdb ran MiXCR on the reads and lists one entry per CDR3 protein. The sample yields roughly 280,000 distinct CDR3 sequences, roughly 59% seen once. The sequencing input was sorted CD4+, CD8+, or CD8+CD57+ T cells (not recorded which) from PBMCs. The receptors derive from a human donor with aplastic anemia. Both conserved end residues are part of each CDR3. A D gene is named only where the DNA matches it firmly. Not every row has a clone size; where given, it reads once, few, many or a size class.

V gene: TRBV5-1
clone size: many
J gene: TRBJ2-7
D gene: NA
CDR3 DNA: TGCGCCAGCAGCTTCGGGTCGGCGAACGAGCAGTACTTC
CDR3 protein: CASSFGSANEQYF

V gene: TRBV29-1
clone size: NA
J gene: TRBJ1-1
D gene: TRBD1
CDR3 DNA: TGCAGCGTTGAGGAGGGGGCAAGAACTGAAGCTTTCTTT
CDR3 protein: CSVEEGARTEAFF

V gene: TRBV20-1
clone size: NA
J gene: TRBJ2-2
D gene: NA
CDR3 DNA: TGCAGTGCTCCCCCCAGGGCGGACACCGGGGAGCTGTTTTTT
CDR3 protein: CSAPPRADTGELFF

V gene: TRBV7-3
clone size: NA
J gene: TRBJ2-5
D gene: NA
CDR3 DNA: TGTGCCAGCAGCAAAGAACAGGGAGAGACCCAGTACTTC
CDR3 protein: CASSKEQGETQYF

V gene: TRBV29-1
clone size: NA
J gene: TRBJ1-4
D gene: NA
CDR3 DNA: TGCAGCGTTGTATCGGGGGAAGACAGGTTCAATGAAAAACTGTTTTTT
CDR3 protein: CSVVSGEDRFNEKLFF

V gene: TRBV7-7
clone size: NA
J gene: TRBJ2-1
D gene: TRBD2
CDR3 DNA: TGTACCAGCAGCTTATTAGGGACTAGCGGGGGCTATGAGCAGTTCTTC
CDR3 protein: CTSSLLGTSGGYEQFF

V gene: TRBV7-8
clone size: NA
J gene: TRBJ2-4
D gene: NA
CDR3 DNA: TGTGCCAGCAGCGATACTTGGAGGGTGGGCAACATTCAGTACTTC
CDR3 protein: CASSDTWRVGNIQYF

V gene: TRBV9
clone size: NA
J gene: TRBJ2-3
D gene: TRBD2
CDR3 DNA: TGTGCCAGCAGCGTAACGAGCGGGGGTGGCGCAGATACGCAGTATTTT
CDR3 protein: CASSVTSGGGADTQYF

V gene: TRBV2
clone size: NA
J gene: TRBJ1-3
D gene: NA
CDR3 DNA: TGTGCCAGCAGTGAAGATCGGACGGCGACAGCTGGAAACACCATATATTTT
CDR3 protein: CASSEDRTATAGNTIYF

V gene: TRBV7-2
clone size: NA
J gene: TRBJ2-7
D gene: NA
CDR3 DNA: TGTGCCAGCAGCTTCGCTTGGAACGAGCAGTACTTC
CDR3 protein: CASSFAWNEQYF

V gene: TRBV24-1
clone size: NA
J gene: TRBJ2-7
D gene: NA
CDR3 DNA: TGTGCCACGCCCCTAGTCTTGGGGGACTTCTACGAGCAGTACTTC
CDR3 protein: CATPLVLGDFYEQYF

V gene: TRBV7-6
clone size: NA
J gene: TRBJ2-1
D gene: TRBD2
CDR3 DNA: TGTGCCAGCAGCCTACAAGCGGGGAGCTCCTACAATGAGCAGTTCTTC
CDR3 protein: CASSLQAGSSYNEQFF

V gene: TRBV20-1
clone size: many
J gene: TRBJ2-7
D gene: NA
CDR3 DNA: TGCAGTGCTAACCTTGGTGGCTACGAGCAGTACTTC
CDR3 protein: CSANLGGYEQYF

V gene: TRBV5-5
clone size: few
J gene: TRBJ1-2
D gene: NA
CDR3 DNA: TGTGCCAGCAGCTCGGACATTAACTATGGCTACACCTTC
CDR3 protein: CASSSDINYGYTF

V gene: TRBV5-1
clone size: NA
J gene: TRBJ1-4
D gene: NA
CDR3 DNA: TGCGCCAGCAGCTTGCCCCCAGGGGAAGGGGATGAAAAACTGTTTTTT
CDR3 protein: CASSLPPGEGDEKLFF

V gene: TRBV2
clone size: NA
J gene: TRBJ1-3
D gene: NA
CDR3 DNA: TGTGCCACCCAAATAGGAGGGGCTGGTGGAAACACCATATATTTT
CDR3 protein: CATQIGGAGGNTIYF

V gene: TRBV24-1
clone size: NA
J gene: TRBJ2-3
D gene: TRBD1
CDR3 DNA: TGTGCCACCAGTGAGACTGGGACAGCTAGCACAGATACGCAGTATTTT
CDR3 protein: CATSETGTASTDTQYF